One sample yielded the 28 T cell receptor beta chains listed below, sequenced in a study of T cells in localized non-small cell lung cancer. TCRdb's table, derived via immunoSEQ multiplex PCR, lists solely in-frame clones and lacks some. The sample lists 20,000 to 25,000 clones; about 85% were seen once. Source: PBMCs, taken before any cancer treatment. The receptor source for this set is a man aged 40-75 years with stage II squamous cell lung carcinoma.

The chain links TRBV30 to TRBJ2-2, with no clear D. The ends were cut back, 0 bases at V and 3 bases at J, with 5 bases in the middle. CDR3 size: 13 residues. The germline V gene has CDR1 GTSNPN and CDR2 SVGIG (reference sequence). CDR3 sequence: CAWSVRHTGELFF. CDR3 bases: TGTGCCTGGAGTGTACGGCACACCGGGGAGCTGTTTTTT. The complete variable domain, with remaining parts taken from reference TRBV30 and TRBJ2-2, reads SQTIHQWPATLVQPVGSPLSLECTVEGTSNPNLYWYRQAAGRGLQLLFYSVGIGQISSEVPQNLSASRPQDRQFILSSKKLLLSDSGFYLCAWSVRHTGELFFGEGSRLTVL.

This clone was seen only once. The V call is TRBV7-6, the J call TRBJ2-2; 10 bases match TRBD2. Germline CDR1 reads SGHVS; CDR2 reads FNYEAQ. J gave up 2 bases and V 7 bases, and 7 bases lay outside the gene matches. The CDR3 consists of 16 residues. CDR3 DNA: TGTGCCAGCACCGATAGCGGGGGGCCTAACACCGGGGAGCTGTTTTTT. Translation: CASTDSGGPNTGELFF.

The genes are TRBV13 and TRBJ1-1; D gene unclear. Germline-derived CDR1 and CDR2 are PRHDT and FYEKMQ (reference sequence). V was cut by 4 bases and J by 2 bases, with 14 bases left in between. The CDR3 runs 15 residues. In DNA, the CDR3 is TGTGCCAGCAGCTCGGACGGCAATTCTAACACTGAAGCTTTCTTT. Its protein is CASSSDGNSNTEAFF.

This clone was detected a few times. The V gene is TRBV27, the J gene TRBJ2-7; TRBD2 matches 9 bases. The CDR3 has 14 amino acids. The V gene end was trimmed by 6 bases and the J gene end by 7 bases; junction bases not matched to a gene: 10. Germline lookup yields CDR1 MNHEY and CDR2 SMNVEV (reference sequence). Here the CDR3 DNA reads TGTGCCAGCAGCTTAGCGGGAGTAGGGGCGGAGCAGTACTTC. Its protein product is CASSLAGVGAEQYF.

The chain employs TRBV11-3 and TRBJ2-1, with 10 bases lining up with TRBD2. With V trimmed by 1 base and J by 15 bases, 6 bases remained unmatched. The CDR3 loop spans 13 amino acids. Germline assignment: CDR1 SGHNT and CDR2 YENEEA. The CDR3 DNA follows: TGTGCCAGCAGCTTAGGGACTAGCGGAAAACCGTTCTTC. As protein: CASSLGTSGKPFF.

The chain couples TRBV10-3 to TRBJ1-1; D might be TRBD1 (6 bases). The germline gives CDR1 ENHRY, CDR2 SYGVKD. The V and J ends lost 6 bases and 6 bases respectively, with 20 bases between them. The CDR3 spans 15 residues. The CDR3 region is CAIRQGTKENAEAFF. CDR3 sequence (DNA): TGTGCCATCAGACAGGGAACAAAAGAAAACGCTGAAGCTTTCTTT.

This clone was observed once. The rearrangement joins TRBV5-4 to TRBJ2-1; D unclear. Germline V lookup: CDR1 SGHNT, CDR2 YYREEE (reference sequence). The CDR3 is 15 residues long. V was clipped by 3 bases and J by 1 base, with 11 bases between them. CDR3 sequence (DNA): TGTGCCAGCAGCTCCACTCCGGGTTCCTACAATGAGCAGTTCTTC. Encoded protein: CASSSTPGSYNEQFF.

The chain is built from TRBV5-1 and TRBJ1-2; no clear D gene. Germline CDR1 is SGHRS and CDR2 is YFSETQ. The V end lost 5 bases, the J end lost 3 bases, and 14 bases lay between the germline ends. CDR3 length: 14 residues. The CDR3 nucleotides read TGCGCCAGCAGTCAGGACTCATGGGACTATGGCTACACCTTC. This gives the protein CASSQDSWDYGYTF.

The rearrangement links TRBV28 to TRBJ2-7; 8 bases are shared with TRBD2. CDR3 length: 15 amino acids. Germline values: CDR1 MDHEN, CDR2 SYDVKM. J gave up 4 bases and V 6 bases, and 11 bases lay outside the gene matches. CDR3 in amino acids: CASRAVGSGNYEQYF. The CDR3 region has the DNA TGTGCCAGCAGGGCGGTGGGTAGCGGGAATTACGAGCAGTACTTC.

V usage is TRBV5-4 and J usage is TRBJ2-2, with 11 bases fitting TRBD2. The CDR3 length is 14 residues. V lost 9 bases, J lost 5 bases, and 6 bases stayed unmatched. From germline, CDR1 is SGHNT and CDR2 YYREEE (reference sequence). This chain's CDR3 is CATVAGGETGELFF. The CDR3 DNA reads as TGTGCCACCGTAGCGGGGGGGGAAACCGGGGAGCTGTTTTTT.

The rearrangement uses TRBV28 and TRBJ1-3, with no clear D. V was trimmed by 3 bases and J by 3 bases, leaving 9 bases between them. CDR1 is MDHEN and CDR2 is SYDVKM in the germline V gene. The length of the CDR3 is 14 residues. CDR3 loop: CASSFEMSGNTIYF. CDR3 bases: TGTGCCAGCAGTTTCGAGATGAGTGGAAACACCATATATTTT. The variable domain in full, completed from reference TRBV28 and TRBJ1-3, reads DVKVTQSSRYLVKRTGEKVFLECVQDMDHENMFWYRQDPGLGLRLIYFSYDVKMKEKGDIPEGYSVSREKKERFSLILESASTNQTSMYLCASSFEMSGNTIYFGEGSWLTVV.

V gene TRBV6-1 combines with J gene TRBJ2-5, with TRBD2 matching over 11 bases. This CDR3 has 14 residues. Germline assignment: CDR1 MNHNS and CDR2 SASEGT. V was clipped by 6 bases and J by 7 bases; unmatched bases: 7. The DNA of the CDR3 is TGTGCCAGCAGAACAGGGACTAGCGGAGGGACCCAGTACTTC. This gives the protein CASRTGTSGGTQYF.

The chain is built from TRBV28 and TRBJ2-1; 9 bases match TRBD2. V lost 5 bases to trimming and J lost 4 bases; unmatched junction nucleotides: 12. The CDR3 runs 17 residues. Looked up from germline, CDR1 is MDHEN and CDR2 is SYDVKM. This CDR3 is CASSPPSSGMVYNEQFF. In DNA, the CDR3 is TGTGCCAGCAGTCCCCCATCTAGCGGGATGGTATACAATGAGCAGTTCTTC.

This sequence joins TRBV11-2 and TRBJ2-1; TRBD1 or TRBD2 may be the D gene (6 bases each). Trimming left V 0 bases short and J 4 bases short, with 19 bases between. The germline CDR1 and CDR2 sequences are SGHAT and FQNNGV. The length of the CDR3 is 18 residues. CDR3 bases: TGTGCCAGCAGCTTAGACGGGGGCTCCCGCTATAGGTACAATGAGCAGTTCTTC. Its translation is CASSLDGGSRYRYNEQFF.

The chain has TRBV10-3 and TRBJ2-2, with no clear D. The CDR3 sequence is 12 residues long. The V end lost 8 bases, the J end lost 8 bases, and 12 bases lay between the germline ends. Germline CDR1 is ENHRY and CDR2 is SYGVKD. The CDR3 sequence is CAIQAEWGELFF. DNA of the CDR3: TGTGCCATCCAGGCGGAATGGGGGGAGCTGTTTTTT.

The V call is TRBV7-9, the J call TRBJ1-2; no clear D gene. There are 13 residues in the CDR3. Germline V CDR1 and CDR2: SEHNR, FQNEAQ (reference sequence). V was cut by 7 bases and J by 11 bases, with 20 bases left in between. The CDR3 sequence: CASTHWNPPSYTF. The CDR3 region has the DNA TGTGCCAGCACCCACTGGAATCCCCCCTCATACACCTTC.

This clone was observed a handful of times. The rearrangement links TRBV11-2 to TRBJ2-7; 9 bases are shared with TRBD1. Trimming cost V 1 base and J 6 bases; bases outside gene matches: 7. The CDR3 loop spans 15 amino acids. From germline, CDR1 is SGHAT and CDR2 FQNNGV. The CDR3 protein is CASSLATGGRAEQYF. The DNA of the CDR3 is TGTGCCAGCAGCTTAGCAACAGGGGGCAGAGCCGAGCAGTACTTC.

V usage is TRBV27 and J usage is TRBJ1-1; tentatively, D is TRBD1 (6 bases). Trimming took 2 bases from V and 4 from J, leaving 11 bases between them. The CDR3 length is 14 residues. Germline-derived CDR1 and CDR2 are MNHEY and SMNVEV (reference sequence). In nucleotides, the CDR3 is TGTGCCAGCAGTTTAGGGGGGCTGGGCACTGAAGCTTTCTTT. As protein: CASSLGGLGTEAFF.

The genes are TRBV19 and TRBJ2-5; D is uncertain. The V gene lost 4 bases and the J gene lost 7 bases, with 13 bases spanning the gap. This CDR3 region has 13 residues. In germline, CDR1 is LNHDA, CDR2 SQIVND (reference sequence). CDR3 coding DNA: TGTGCCAGTAGTACCCACAGAGGTGGGACCCAGTACTTC. It encodes CASSTHRGGTQYF.

The V call is TRBV5-1, the J call TRBJ2-1; D possibly uses TRBD1 or TRBD2 (5 bases each). Trimming pared 1 base from V and 5 bases from J, leaving 10 bases between. The germline V gene has CDR1 SGHRS and CDR2 YFSETQ. The CDR3 totals 14 residues. The DNA for the CDR3 is TGCGCCAGCAGCTTGCCTAGGGACCACAATGAGCAGTTCTTC. It is translated as CASSLPRDHNEQFF.

The chain employs TRBV19 and TRBJ1-5, with 10 bases aligning to TRBD1. Germline CDR1 LNHDA, CDR2 SQIVND (reference sequence). This CDR3 is built from 18 residues. With V trimmed by 9 bases and J by 0 bases, 14 bases remained unmatched. The DNA for the CDR3 is TGTGCCAGCCTCCCGGGACAGGGGACCCAGTATAGCAATCAGCCCCAGCATTTT. It encodes CASLPGQGTQYSNQPQHF.

The chain carries TRBV7-9 and TRBJ2-3, with D uncertain. Germline values: CDR1 SEHNR, CDR2 FQNEAQ (reference sequence). Trimming pared 5 bases from V and 2 bases from J, leaving 17 bases between. The CDR3 has 16 amino acids. DNA for the CDR3: TGTGCCAGCAGCCCCCGGCATGGCCTAAACACAGATACGCAGTATTTT. It encodes CASSPRHGLNTDTQYF. The complete variable domain, with remaining parts taken from reference TRBV7-9 and TRBJ2-3, reads DTGVSQNPRHKITKRGQNVTFRCDPISEHNRLYWYRQTLGQGPEFLTYFQNEAQLEKSRLLSDRFSAERPKGSFSTLEIQRTEQGDSAMYLCASSPRHGLNTDTQYFGPGTRLTVL.

This chain connects TRBV19 to TRBJ1-5; the D is unclear. This CDR3 is 17 amino acids long. The germline V gene encodes CDR1 LNHDA and CDR2 SQIVND (reference sequence). The V gene lost 3 bases and the J gene lost 2 bases, with 17 bases spanning the gap. The CDR3 here is CASSIRQGRQGNQPQHF. The CDR3 DNA follows: TGTGCCAGTAGTATTCGACAAGGGCGGCAGGGCAATCAGCCCCAGCATTTT. The full variable domain, rest sourced from reference TRBV19 and TRBJ1-5, is DGGITQSPKYLFRKEGQNVTLSCEQNLNHDAMYWYRQDPGQGLRLIYYSQIVNDFQKGDIAEGYSVSREKKESFPLTVTSAQKNPTAFYLCASSIRQGRQGNQPQHFGDGTRLSIL.

The chain's CDR3 is CASSHSGHEAFF. In DNA, the CDR3 is TGTGCCAGCAGCCATTCGGGACACGAAGCTTTCTTT. The rearrangement uses TRBV13 and TRBJ1-1; tentative D call: TRBD1 (6 bases). The CDR3 has 12 residues. The V end lost 5 bases, the J end lost 8 bases, and 12 bases lay between the germline ends. Germline V CDR1 and CDR2: PRHDT, FYEKMQ (reference sequence). Together with reference TRBV13 and TRBJ1-1, the CDR3 gives the full variable domain: AAGVIQSPRHLIKEKRETATLKCYPIPRHDTVYWYQQGPGQDPQFLISFYEKMQSDKGSIPDRFSAQQFSDYHSELNMSSLELGDSALYFCASSHSGHEAFFGQGTRLTVV.

The J gene is TRBJ2-3, the V gene TRBV18, with 8 nucleotides matching TRBD1. Looked up from germline, CDR1 is KGHSH and CDR2 is LQKENI. The trim removed 1 base at V and 4 bases at J, leaving 1 base unmatched. The CDR3 sequence is 14 residues long. The DNA for the CDR3 is TGTGCCAGCTCACCACTACAGGGGGCAGATACGCAGTATTTT. Its translation is CASSPLQGADTQYF.

The rearrangement joins TRBV7-3 to TRBJ2-5; the D gene is possibly TRBD1 (6 bases). The CDR3 totals 14 residues. Germline CDR1 reads SGHTA; CDR2 reads FQGTGA. Between the trimmed V and J ends, which lost 0 bases and 4 bases, there was a span of 9 bases. DNA for the CDR3: TGTGCCAGCAGCTTAACTAACAGGGCAGAGACCCAGTACTTC. Translated: CASSLTNRAETQYF. Complete variable domain (other parts from reference TRBV7-3 and TRBJ2-5): GAGVSQTPSNKVTEKGKYVELRCDPISGHTALYWYRQSLGQGPEFLIYFQGTGAADDSGLPNDRFFAVRPEGSVSTLKIQRTERGDSAVYLCASSLTNRAETQYFGPGTRLLVL.

The rearrangement joins TRBV7-9 to TRBJ1-5; no firm D call. V was clipped by 3 bases and J by 5 bases, with 8 bases between them. There are 13 residues in the CDR3. Germline V gene lookup returns CDR1 SEHNR and CDR2 FQNEAQ (reference sequence). CDR3 coding DNA: TGTGCCAGCAGCTTGGGAGATTATCAGCCCCAGCATTTT. This sequence encodes CASSLGDYQPQHF.

J is TRBJ1-2 and V is TRBV6-1, with D possibly matching TRBD1 (6 bases). The CDR3 contains 15 residues. Trimming took off 3 bases at V and 8 bases at J, with 19 bases between the two ends. Germline V gene sequence: CDR1 MNHNS, CDR2 SASEGT. The CDR3 region has the DNA TGTGCCAGCAGTGACGAGGCTAGGGGGGCGTGGGGCTACACCTTC. Translated: CASSDEARGAWGYTF.